This passage covers 7 T cell receptor beta chains from one sample sequenced in a study of T cell repertoires in cytomegalovirus infection. One entry per CDR3 protein results from TCRdb running MiXCR on the reads. The table has around 540,000 distinct CDR3 sequences, more than 30% seen once. The antigens these receptors bind are not known. Sequenced material: cultured PBMCs, taken from culture after CMV antigen stimulation. Every receptor here comes from a human donor in good health (CMV status not recorded). Some clones in this sample may be carry-over from other donors' samples.

The CDR3 DNA follows: TGCGCCAGCAGCCAAGAAGGGGAGTCCCGGAGGTTTGCCCAGTACTTC. It is translated as CASSQEGESRRFAQYF. V gene TRBV4-1 combines with J gene TRBJ2-5, with D tentatively TRBD1 or TRBD2 (5 bases each). Germline V lookup: CDR1 MGHRA, CDR2 YSYEKL. The CDR3 length is 16 residues. V lost 0 bases, J lost 9 bases, and 20 bases lay in between.

In this sample, this clonotype turned up many times. This chain connects TRBV7-2 to TRBJ2-1, with a tentative D call TRBD2 (5 bases). Trimming removed 1 base from V and 5 bases from J, with 12 bases in between. The CDR3 spans 15 residues. Germline V gene lookup returns CDR1 SGHTA and CDR2 FQGNSA. The CDR3 DNA follows: TGTGCCAGCAGCTTAGGTGGGAGTAGGAACAATGAGCAGTTCTTC. Protein sequence: CASSLGGSRNNEQFF.

V is TRBV7-6 and J is TRBJ2-1; 11 bases are a match to TRBD2. Germline CDR1 reads SGHVS; CDR2 reads FNYEAQ. The CDR3 extends over 14 amino acids. The V gene end was trimmed by 8 bases and the J gene end by 5 bases; junction bases not matched to a gene: 5. The CDR3 DNA reads TGTGCCAGCCGCCAGGGACTAGCGGACAATGAGCAGTTCTTC. Translating gives CASRQGLADNEQFF.

This clonotype was seen a few times. The chain carries TRBV12-5 and TRBJ1-3, with D unresolved. CDR3 length: 18 residues. Trimming took 0 bases from V and 0 from J, leaving 15 bases between them. The V gene's germline CDR1 is LGHNT and CDR2 FRNRAP. The CDR3, as DNA: TGTGCTAGTGGTTTGGTAGGCCACATCTCCTACTCTGGAAACACCATATATTTT. Translating it yields CASGLVGHISYSGNTIYF.

This clonotype came up a few times. This chain links TRBV18 with TRBJ1-5; D unresolved. Germline V gives CDR1 KGHSH, CDR2 LQKENI. The CDR3 totals 16 residues. V dropped 2 bases and J dropped 1 base, with 12 bases sitting between them. CDR3 nucleotide sequence: TGTGCCAGCTCACCATTGGTGATTGGGAGCAATCAGCCCCAGCATTTT. Its protein is CASSPLVIGSNQPQHF.

The J gene is TRBJ2-1, the V gene TRBV7-8; 9 bases map to TRBD2. This CDR3 region has 16 residues. Germline loops: CDR1 SGHVS, CDR2 FQNEAQ. V trimming: 0 bases; J trimming: 4 bases; junction bases outside the gene matches: 4. CDR3 nucleotide sequence: TGTGCCAGCAGCTTAGCGAATAGCGGGGGATACAATGAGCAGTTCTTC. Protein sequence: CASSLANSGGYNEQFF.

J is TRBJ2-1 and V is TRBV28, with 8 bases identical to TRBD2. V trimming: 2 bases; J trimming: 6 bases; junction bases outside the gene matches: 9. From germline, CDR1 is MDHEN and CDR2 SYDVKM. This CDR3 contains 16 residues. This CDR3 reads CASSLMAGGGSNEQFF. For the CDR3, the DNA is TGTGCCAGCAGTTTAATGGCCGGGGGGGGTTCCAATGAGCAGTTCTTC.